The TCR beta chain under discussion was sequenced for a study of blood T cell repertoires in COVID-19. Overall study: Samples taken during acute and convalescent COVID-19 were collected in the United States, Italy and Spain. From T cells, B-cell-depleted T cells, or PBMCs came the material, which was cDNA or gDNA.

The ends lost 5 bases at V and 8 bases at J; junction bases unmatched: 22. CDR1 is SGHTA, CDR2 FQGNSA, per germline. The CDR3 has 18 amino acids. The authors' processing: Quantification of nucleated cells was approximated via reference gene primer amplification. Using immunoSEQ multiplex PCR, the repertoire was profiled, and TCRdb retains in-frame clones only, with some absent. The DNA gave D and trimming, while V, J and clone size come from that table. Seen here are about 93,000 clones, approximately 87% observed once, and the top ten hold about 1.6%. The sequenced sample was peripheral blood. The sequence was collected from a human donor with active COVID-19. The donor label of this sample is uncertain. J is TRBJ1-2 and V is TRBV7-2, with 8 bases aligning to TRBD1. The CDR3 DNA sequence: TGTGCCAGCAGCCTAGGGGGCTCAGGGGGCGGCCAGGGATGGGGCTACACCTTC. Its translation is CASSLGGSGGGQGWGYTF.